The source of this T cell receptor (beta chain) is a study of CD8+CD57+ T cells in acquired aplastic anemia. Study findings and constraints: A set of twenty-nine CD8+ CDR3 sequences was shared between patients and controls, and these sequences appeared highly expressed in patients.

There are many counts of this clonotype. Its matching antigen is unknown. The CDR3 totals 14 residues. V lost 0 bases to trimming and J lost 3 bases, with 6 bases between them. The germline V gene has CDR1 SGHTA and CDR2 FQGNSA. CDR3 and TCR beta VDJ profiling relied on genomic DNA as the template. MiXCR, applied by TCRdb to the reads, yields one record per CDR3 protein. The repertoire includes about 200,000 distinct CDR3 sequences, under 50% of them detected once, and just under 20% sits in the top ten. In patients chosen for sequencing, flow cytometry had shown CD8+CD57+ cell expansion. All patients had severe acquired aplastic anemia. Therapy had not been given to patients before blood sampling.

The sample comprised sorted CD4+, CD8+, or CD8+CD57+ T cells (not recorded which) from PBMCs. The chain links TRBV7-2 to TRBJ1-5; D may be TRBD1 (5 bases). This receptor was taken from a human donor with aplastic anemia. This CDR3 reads CASSLAGDNQPQHF. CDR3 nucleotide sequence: TGTGCCAGCAGCTTAGCGGGGGACAATCAGCCCCAGCATTTT.